The clone carrying this TCR beta chain was counted many times. Amplification of TCR beta CDR3 regions used RNA as the template. With the HTBI primer set, the TCR CDR3 went through a first round of RT-PCR. TCRdb reprocessed the multiplex PCR reads with MiXCR, giving one entry per CDR3 protein. The sample includes fewer than 250,000 distinct CDR3 sequences, 15% to 20% of them seen just once. Trimming took 0 bases from V and 6 from J; bases not matched to a gene: 3. CDR3 length equals 14 residues. The germline V gene encodes CDR1 GTSNPN and CDR2 SVGIG (reference sequence). This specimen belongs to a study of T cells in Graves' hyperthyroidism and ophthalmopathy.

The receptor comes from a woman aged 18-35 years with Graves' ophthalmopathy. The sequenced sample consisted of blood. The chain employs TRBV30 and TRBJ2-1; 9 bases map to TRBD1. CDR3 protein: CAWSVGTGSNEQFF. CDR3 sequence (DNA): TGTGCCTGGAGTGTAGGGACAGGGAGCAATGAGCAGTTCTTC.